Reported below is one T cell receptor beta chain. TCRdb's table, derived via immunoSEQ multiplex PCR, lists solely in-frame clones and lacks some. Altogether 5,100 or so clones are present, more than 20% being singletons, with the ten largest covering 3% to 4%. Proliferating CFSE-low CD3+CD4+ and CD3+CD8+ responders were sorted after the reaction. The entry originates in a study of graft-versus-host responses after intestinal transplantation. The CDR3 is 13 residues long. Germline loops: CDR1 MNHNY, CDR2 SVGAGI (reference sequence). V was pared by 4 bases and J by 5 bases, with 11 bases between. Study results and caveats: Ileal or blood samples showed some GvH clones first, and such clones were also found in recipient marrow.

The source is a human patient who was an organ donor for intestinal transplantation. Sequencing used alloreactive CD4+ T cells from a mixed lymphocyte reaction culture, obtained before transplantation. Subset defined: CFSE-low proliferating T cells sorted from roughly six-day pre-transplant mixed lymphocyte reaction (GvH or HvG direction). The chain combines TRBV6-6 with TRBJ1-2; no clear D. CDR3 DNA: TGTGCCAGCAGTTCTCACACCGGGTATGGCTACACCTTC. Encoded protein: CASSSHTGYGYTF.